This TCR beta chain is from a study of blood T cell repertoires in COVID-19. Method: immunoSEQ multiplex PCR; TCRdb's copy keeps in-frame clones and lacks some. The data contain about 200,000 clones, 89% of them singletons. Trimming removed 6 bases from V and 5 bases from J, with 10 bases in between. This CDR3 contains 12 residues. The clonotype comes from a woman aged 18-29 years who had recovered from COVID-19. The chain combines TRBV12-3 or TRBV12-4 with TRBJ2-5; the D gene is possibly TRBD2 (5 bases). The sequenced sample was PBMCs or T cells enriched from blood (not recorded which). CDR3 sequence (DNA): TGTGCCAGCAGCGGAGGAGGTGAGACCCAGTACTTC. It codes for CASSGGGETQYF.